This T cell receptor beta chain appears in the sequencing data of a study of radiotherapy plus CTLA-4 blockade in lung cancer. Study background: Patients showed objective responses in 18% of cases, and disease control was achieved by approximately 30%.

J gave up 6 bases and V 6 bases, and 13 bases lay outside the gene matches. The germline V gene has CDR1 SQVTM and CDR2 ANQGSEA. The CDR3 loop spans 16 amino acids. General observations from the study: Radiotherapy plus ipilimumab was followed by expansion in blood of tumor-derived TCR clones.

Method: immunoSEQ multiplex PCR; TCRdb's copy keeps in-frame clones and lacks some. The table has some 110,000 clones, about 80% seen once. For this clone: What it recognizes is unknown.

The receptor's source is a human donor with non-small cell lung cancer that progressed on radiotherapy plus ipilimumab. Some clones in this sample may be carry-over from other donors' samples. Sequencing was performed on peripheral blood, taken from a patient treated with radiotherapy plus ipilimumab. V usage is TRBV29-1 and J usage is TRBJ2-5, with 13 positions matching TRBD2. The CDR3: CSVNTGTSGVVKTQYF. DNA of the CDR3: TGCAGCGTCAATACCGGGACTAGCGGGGTTGTCAAGACCCAGTACTTC.